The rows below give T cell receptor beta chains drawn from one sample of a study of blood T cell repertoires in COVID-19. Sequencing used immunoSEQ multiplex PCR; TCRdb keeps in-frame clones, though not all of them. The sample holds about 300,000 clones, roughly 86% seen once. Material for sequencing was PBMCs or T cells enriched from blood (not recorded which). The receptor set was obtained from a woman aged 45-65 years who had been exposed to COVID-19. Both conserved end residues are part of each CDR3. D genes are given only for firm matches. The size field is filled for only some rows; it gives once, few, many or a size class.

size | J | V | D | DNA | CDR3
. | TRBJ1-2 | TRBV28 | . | TGTGCCAGCAGTCCCGGAGGACCCTATGGCTACACCTTC | CASSPGGPYGYTF
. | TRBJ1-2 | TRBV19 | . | TGTGCCAGTAGTATCAGACAGGCCTCTAACTATGGCTACACCTTC | CASSIRQASNYGYTF
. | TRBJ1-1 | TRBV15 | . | TGTGCCACCAGCAGAGTGCCGGGCCGGGGCACTGAAGCTTTCTTT | CATSRVPGRGTEAFF
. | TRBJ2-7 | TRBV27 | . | TGTGCCAGCAGTTCCCGCCGGGACACGAGCTCCTACGAGCAGTACTTC | CASSSRRDTSSYEQYF
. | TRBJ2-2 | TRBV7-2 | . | TGTGCCAGCAGCTTAGGCGGGACGCAAACCGGGGAGCTGTTTTTT | CASSLGGTQTGELFF
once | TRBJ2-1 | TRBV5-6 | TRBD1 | TGTGCCAGCAGCTTGGCCGGGACAGGCTACAATGAGCAGTTCTTC | CASSLAGTGYNEQFF
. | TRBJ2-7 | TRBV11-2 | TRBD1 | TGTGCCAGCAGCTTAGGGACAGGGGGCGTATCGGGCGAGCAGTACTTC | CASSLGTGGVSGEQYF
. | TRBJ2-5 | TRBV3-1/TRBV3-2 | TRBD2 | TGTGCCAGCAGCCAAGATGATCCCTTTTCAGGTCTTAGCGGGGGGCAAGTTCAGTACTTC | CASSQDDPFSGLSGGQVQYF
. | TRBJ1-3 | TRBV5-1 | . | TGCGCCAGCAGCTTGGGAGGTTCTTCTGGAAACACCATATATTTT | CASSLGGSSGNTIYF
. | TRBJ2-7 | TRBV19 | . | TGTGCCAGTAGCCCACGCAGGGGAGAAAGCGAGCAGTACTTC | CASSPRRGESEQYF
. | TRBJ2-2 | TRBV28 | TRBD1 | TGTGCCAGCCTCCGGACAGGGATGAACACCGGGGAGCTGTTTTTT | CASLRTGMNTGELFF
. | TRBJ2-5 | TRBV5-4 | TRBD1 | TGTGCCAGCAGCTTGACAGGGGAGCGGGAGACCCAGTACTTC | CASSLTGERETQYF
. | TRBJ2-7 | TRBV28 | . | TGTGCCAGCAGAGCAGGTGGGCTCGAGCAGTACTTC | CASRAGGLEQYF
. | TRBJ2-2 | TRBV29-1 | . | TGCAGCGCCAAGAACACCGGGGAGCTGTTTTTT | CSAKNTGELFF
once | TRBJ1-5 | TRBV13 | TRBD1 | TGTGCCAGCAGCTTAGCAGGGGGCGCCGGTCAGCCCCAGCATTTT | CASSLAGGAGQPQHF
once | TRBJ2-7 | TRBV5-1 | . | TGCGCCAGCAGCTTGATACAGGCAACCACCTACGAGCAGTACTTC | CASSLIQATTYEQYF
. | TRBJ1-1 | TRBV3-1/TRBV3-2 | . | TGTGCCAGCAGCCGAGGATCTGAAGCTTTCTTT | CASSRGSEAFF
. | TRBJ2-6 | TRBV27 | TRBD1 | TGTGCCAGCACTCCCCTCTTGGCAGGGGGCGGTCAACCTGGGGCCAACGTCCTGACTTTC | CASTPLLAGGGQPGANVLTF
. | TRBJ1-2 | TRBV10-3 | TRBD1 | TGTGCCATCAGGTTCGGGACAGGGAGAGATGGCTACACCTTC | CAIRFGTGRDGYTF
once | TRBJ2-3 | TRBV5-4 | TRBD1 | TGTGCCAGCAGCCCAGACGGGACAGGGGTTTGGACAGATACGCAGTATTTT | CASSPDGTGVWTDTQYF
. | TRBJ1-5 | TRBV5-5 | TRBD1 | TGTGCCAGCAGCTTAACAGGGGTTGGCTATAGGGGTAATGAGTATCAGCCCCAGCATTTT | CASSLTGVGYRGNEYQPQHF
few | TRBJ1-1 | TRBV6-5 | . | TGTGCCAGCAGTTACGGACGGACGGGGGGCACTGAAGCTTTCTTT | CASSYGRTGGTEAFF
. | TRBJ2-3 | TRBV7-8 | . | TGTGCCAGCAGGATCCGATTGCGGGGTCGGGATACGCAGTATTTT | CASRIRLRGRDTQYF
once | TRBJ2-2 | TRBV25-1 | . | TGTGCCAGCAGGGCCGCCGGGACCGGGGAGCTGTTTTTT | CASRAAGTGELFF
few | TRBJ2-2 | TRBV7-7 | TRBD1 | TGTGCTAGCAGCTTAGCCGGGGCAGGGGGCAACACCGGGGAGCTGTTTTTT | CASSLAGAGGNTGELFF
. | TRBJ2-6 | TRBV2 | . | TGTGCCAGCAGTTCACAGGTGCGCTCTGGGGCCAACGTCCTGACTTTC | CASSSQVRSGANVLTF
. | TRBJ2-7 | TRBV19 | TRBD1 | TGTGCCAGTAGTATAGTGGGACAGAACTACGAGCAGTACTTC | CASSIVGQNYEQYF
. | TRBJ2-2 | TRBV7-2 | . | TGTGCCAGCAGCCCCGCGGGGCTTCGTAACACCGGGGAGCTGTTTTTT | CASSPAGLRNTGELFF
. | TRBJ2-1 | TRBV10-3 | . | TGTGCCATCAGTGAGTCCCGAGTGGATGAGCAGTTCTTC | CAISESRVDEQFF
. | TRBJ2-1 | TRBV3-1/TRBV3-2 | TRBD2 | TGTGCCAGCAGCTCAAGAGGCGGGGGGGCAAACTACAATGAGCAGTTCTTC | CASSSRGGGANYNEQFF
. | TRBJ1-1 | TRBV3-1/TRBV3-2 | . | TGTGCCAGCAGCCAAGTTTCAGGGGTCACTGAAGCTTTCTTT | CASSQVSGVTEAFF
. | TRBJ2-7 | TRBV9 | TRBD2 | TGTGCCAGCAGCGTAGCGCGGGGGGCGCAAGGCGAGCAGTACTTC | CASSVARGAQGEQYF
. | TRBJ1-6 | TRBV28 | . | TGTGCCAGCAAAGCCTCGACGGAAACCCGGGAGACCCTCCACTTT | CASKASTETRETLHF
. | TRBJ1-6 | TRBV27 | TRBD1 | TGTGCCAGCAACCCGGGGACAGCGGGCAATTCACCCCTCCACTTT | CASNPGTAGNSPLHF
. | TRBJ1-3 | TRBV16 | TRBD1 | TGTGCCAGCAGCCCCAACAGGGGAAATGGAAACACCATATATTTT | CASSPNRGNGNTIYF
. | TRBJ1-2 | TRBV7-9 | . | TGTGCCAGCAGCTTATCGTGGGGGACAAGAGCTAACTATGGCTACACCTTC | CASSLSWGTRANYGYTF
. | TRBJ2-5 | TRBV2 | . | TGTGCCAGCAGATCCCTACCCCAAGAGACCCAGTACTTC | CASRSLPQETQYF
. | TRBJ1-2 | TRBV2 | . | TGTGCCAGCAGTGAAAGTGGGGCTGGCTATGGCTACACCTTC | CASSESGAGYGYTF
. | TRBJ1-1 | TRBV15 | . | TGTGCCACCAGCAGAGATATGCAGGGAACTGAAGCTTTCTTT | CATSRDMQGTEAFF
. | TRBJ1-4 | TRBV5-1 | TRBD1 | TGCGCCAGCAGCGACCGGGACAGGGACGAAAAACTGTTTTTT | CASSDRDRDEKLFF
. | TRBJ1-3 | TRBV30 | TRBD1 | TGTGCCTGGGGACTCGGACAGGGTGGGAACACCATATATTTT | CAWGLGQGGNTIYF
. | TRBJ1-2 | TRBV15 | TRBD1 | TGTGCCACCAGCAGCCCGGACAGGAACTATGGCTACACCTTC | CATSSPDRNYGYTF
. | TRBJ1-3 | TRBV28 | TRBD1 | TGTGCCAGCAGTCCAATGGACAGGGCTGGAAACACCATATATTTT | CASSPMDRAGNTIYF
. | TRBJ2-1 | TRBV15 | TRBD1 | TGTGCCACCAGCAGATCCTCCGGGACAGGTTTCAATGAGCAGTTCTTC | CATSRSSGTGFNEQFF
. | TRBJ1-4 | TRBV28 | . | TGTGCCAGCAGTTTGGCGGATTCAACTAATGAAAAACTGTTTTTT | CASSLADSTNEKLFF